These T cell receptor beta chains were read from a single sample in a study of Graves' ophthalmopathy and Graves' hyperthyroidism. TCRdb processed the multiplex PCR reads anew with MiXCR; each CDR3 protein has one entry. This table has 150,000 to 200,000 distinct CDR3 sequences, about 40% appearing once. The sample taken for sequencing was peripheral blood. The receptors were gathered from a woman aged 40 to 50 with Graves' ophthalmopathy. Both conserved end residues are part of each CDR3. The order of the fields is D gene, V gene, clone size, J gene, CDR3 protein, CDR3 DNA. D genes are given only for firm matches. Clone size is stated in some rows and not others, as once, few, many or a class when expanded.

D: TRBD2; V: TRBV24-1; size: many; J: TRBJ2-2; CDR3: CATSGLAGGANTGELFF; DNA: TGTGCCACCAGTGGGCTAGCGGGGGGAGCGAACACCGGGGAGCTGTTTTTT
D: -; V: TRBV13; size: -; J: TRBJ1-1; CDR3: CASSFSRGEAFF; DNA: TGTGCCAGCAGCTTCTCAAGGGGGGAGGCTTTCTTT
D: -; V: TRBV6-1; size: -; J: TRBJ1-1; CDR3: CASSEKQEGGTEAFF; DNA: TGTGCCAGCAGTGAAAAGCAAGAGGGGGGTACTGAAGCTTTCTTT
D: -; V: TRBV5-1; size: -; J: TRBJ2-7; CDR3: CASSLWDPGEQYF; DNA: TGCGCCAGCAGCCTTTGGGACCCCGGCGAGCAGTACTTC
D: -; V: TRBV7-2; size: few; J: TRBJ1-2; CDR3: CASSSGKFHGYTF; DNA: TGTGCCAGCAGCTCGGGAAAGTTTCATGGCTACACCTTC
D: TRBD2; V: TRBV29-1; size: many; J: TRBJ2-5; CDR3: CSVELLAGVETQYF; DNA: TGCAGCGTTGAACTGCTAGCGGGGGTAGAGACCCAGTACTTC
D: -; V: TRBV12-3/TRBV12-4; size: -; J: TRBJ2-7; CDR3: CASRGWGGQSYEQYF; DNA: TGTGCCAGCAGAGGGTGGGGGGGGCAGTCCTACGAGCAGTACTTC
D: -; V: TRBV6-5; size: -; J: TRBJ2-5; CDR3: CASSYRDETQYF; DNA: TGTGCCAGCAGTTACAGGGATGAGACCCAGTACTTC
D: -; V: TRBV7-2; size: many; J: TRBJ1-5; CDR3: CASSPSPNQPQHF; DNA: TGTGCCAGCAGCCCTTCTCCGAATCAGCCCCAGCATTTT
D: -; V: TRBV7-2; size: -; J: TRBJ2-5; CDR3: CASSPRRLETQYF; DNA: TGTGCCAGCAGCCCCCGTCGTCTAGAGACCCAGTACTTC
D: -; V: TRBV27; size: many; J: TRBJ2-7; CDR3: CASSLSGIGSEQYF; DNA: TGTGCCAGCAGTTTATCGGGGATTGGATCCGAGCAGTACTTC
D: -; V: TRBV7-2; size: once; J: TRBJ1-2; CDR3: CASSSRAASDYGYTF; DNA: TGTGCCAGCAGCTCTAGGGCAGCTTCAGACTATGGCTACACCTTC
D: -; V: TRBV27; size: -; J: TRBJ1-5; CDR3: CASMPRDTHRNQPQHF; DNA: TGTGCCAGCATGCCCAGGGACACGCACCGCAATCAGCCCCAGCATTTT
D: -; V: TRBV27; size: many; J: TRBJ2-6; CDR3: CASSLGGRSGANVLTF; DNA: TGTGCCAGCAGTTTAGGGGGTCGCTCTGGGGCCAACGTCCTGACTTTC
D: -; V: TRBV6-5; size: -; J: TRBJ2-7; CDR3: CASSYRPGEQYF; DNA: TGTGCCAGCAGTTATAGGCCTGGGGAGCAGTACTTC
D: -; V: TRBV6-1; size: -; J: TRBJ1-2; CDR3: CASSVTRDTSPGYTF; DNA: TGTGCCAGCAGTGTAACCCGGGACACCTCCCCTGGCTACACCTTC
D: -; V: TRBV6-2/TRBV6-3; size: -; J: TRBJ2-2; CDR3: CASRPGTGELFF; DNA: TGTGCCAGCAGACCTGGGACCGGGGAGCTGTTTTTT
D: -; V: TRBV6-2/TRBV6-3; size: -; J: TRBJ2-2; CDR3: CASSYVRGGELFF; DNA: TGTGCCAGCAGTTATGTCCGTGGCGGGGAGCTGTTTTTT
D: -; V: TRBV20-1; size: many; J: TRBJ1-5; CDR3: CSAGAGQTSNQPQHF; DNA: TGCAGTGCAGGGGCGGGACAAACTAGCAATCAGCCCCAGCATTTT
D: -; V: TRBV30; size: many; J: TRBJ1-1; CDR3: CAWSVWEEATEAFF; DNA: TGTGCCTGGAGTGTCTGGGAAGAGGCCACTGAAGCTTTCTTT
D: TRBD1; V: TRBV6-1; size: once; J: TRBJ2-7; CDR3: CASHTGTGFREQYF; DNA: TGTGCCAGTCACACCGGGACAGGGTTCCGCGAGCAGTACTTC
D: -; V: TRBV28; size: many; J: TRBJ1-5; CDR3: CASSLLWGSSNQPQHF; DNA: TGTGCCAGCAGTTTATTATGGGGTTCAAGCAATCAGCCCCAGCATTTT
D: -; V: TRBV6-2/TRBV6-3; size: many; J: TRBJ1-5; CDR3: CASSWAGYRNQPQHF; DNA: TGTGCCAGCAGTTGGGCAGGGTATCGCAATCAGCCCCAGCATTTT
D: -; V: TRBV12-3/TRBV12-4; size: once; J: TRBJ2-7; CDR3: CASSFSWGSYEQYF; DNA: TGTGCCAGCAGTTTTTCCTGGGGAAGCTACGAGCAGTACTTC
D: TRBD1; V: TRBV6-1; size: few; J: TRBJ1-2; CDR3: CASRTGSHGYTF; DNA: TGTGCCAGTAGGACAGGGTCCCATGGCTACACCTTC
D: -; V: TRBV12-3/TRBV12-4; size: few; J: TRBJ1-6; CDR3: CASSESNSPLHF; DNA: TGTGCCAGCAGCGAGAGTAATTCACCCCTCCACTTT
D: -; V: TRBV6-1; size: once; J: TRBJ1-1; CDR3: CASWVGTEAFF; DNA: TGTGCCTCATGGGTGGGCACTGAAGCTTTCTTT
D: -; V: TRBV10-1; size: many; J: TRBJ2-7; CDR3: CASSPASGFGEQYF; DNA: TGCGCCAGCAGTCCCGCCTCCGGGTTCGGCGAGCAGTACTTC
D: TRBD1; V: TRBV6-1; size: -; J: TRBJ2-7; CDR3: CASSKQGQLGYEQYF; DNA: TGTGCCAGCAGCAAGCAGGGACAGTTGGGCTACGAGCAGTACTTC
D: -; V: TRBV6-1; size: -; J: TRBJ2-7; CDR3: CASTPTGTLTYEQYF; DNA: TGTGCCAGCACCCCGACGGGGACACTGACCTACGAGCAGTACTTC
D: TRBD2; V: TRBV28; size: many; J: TRBJ2-7; CDR3: CASSRGERVISYEQYF; DNA: TGTGCCAGCAGCCGGGGGGAGCGGGTTATCTCCTACGAGCAGTACTTC
D: TRBD1; V: TRBV28; size: many; J: TRBJ1-6; CDR3: CASWDRGSPLHF; DNA: TGTGCCAGTTGGGACAGGGGTTCACCCCTCCACTTT
D: -; V: TRBV29-1; size: many; J: TRBJ2-5; CDR3: CSVNSGSETQYF; DNA: TGCAGCGTCAACTCTGGCAGCGAGACCCAGTACTTC
D: TRBD2; V: TRBV30; size: many; J: TRBJ2-7; CDR3: CAWSSRGYEQYF; DNA: TGTGCCTGGAGCTCGCGGGGGTACGAGCAGTACTTC